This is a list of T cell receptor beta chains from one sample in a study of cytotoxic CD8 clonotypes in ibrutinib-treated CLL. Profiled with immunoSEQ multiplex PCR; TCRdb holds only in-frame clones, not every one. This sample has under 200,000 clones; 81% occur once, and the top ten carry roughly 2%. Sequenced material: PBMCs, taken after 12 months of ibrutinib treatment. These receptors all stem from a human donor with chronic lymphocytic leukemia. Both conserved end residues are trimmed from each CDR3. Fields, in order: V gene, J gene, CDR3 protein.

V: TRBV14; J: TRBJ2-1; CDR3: ASSRTSGASYNEQF
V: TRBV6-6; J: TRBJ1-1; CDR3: ASTREVNTEAF
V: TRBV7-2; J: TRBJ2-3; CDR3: ASSLLGGASLTDTQY
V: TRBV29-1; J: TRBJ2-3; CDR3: SIPLAGRTDTQY
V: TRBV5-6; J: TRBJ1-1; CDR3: ASSLVDRVYTEAF
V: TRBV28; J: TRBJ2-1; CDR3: ASSLTGTSYNEQF
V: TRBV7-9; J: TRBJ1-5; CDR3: ASSLGRQANSNQPQH
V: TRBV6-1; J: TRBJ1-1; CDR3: ASSAVWGGTEAF
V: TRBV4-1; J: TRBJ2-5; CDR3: ASSEPGQGPETQY
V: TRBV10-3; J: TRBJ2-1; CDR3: AISAGVGREQF
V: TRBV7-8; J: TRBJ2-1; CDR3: ASSFTPTGANEQF
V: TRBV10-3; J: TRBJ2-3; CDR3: ATSPATSTDTQY
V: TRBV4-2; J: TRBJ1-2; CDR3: ASSQGRDRTIGGYT
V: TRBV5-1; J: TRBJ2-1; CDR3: ASSTQLRGGYNEQF
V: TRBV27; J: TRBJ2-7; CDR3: ASRLRESQGSHEQY
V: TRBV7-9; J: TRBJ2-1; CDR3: ASSQTVSEQF